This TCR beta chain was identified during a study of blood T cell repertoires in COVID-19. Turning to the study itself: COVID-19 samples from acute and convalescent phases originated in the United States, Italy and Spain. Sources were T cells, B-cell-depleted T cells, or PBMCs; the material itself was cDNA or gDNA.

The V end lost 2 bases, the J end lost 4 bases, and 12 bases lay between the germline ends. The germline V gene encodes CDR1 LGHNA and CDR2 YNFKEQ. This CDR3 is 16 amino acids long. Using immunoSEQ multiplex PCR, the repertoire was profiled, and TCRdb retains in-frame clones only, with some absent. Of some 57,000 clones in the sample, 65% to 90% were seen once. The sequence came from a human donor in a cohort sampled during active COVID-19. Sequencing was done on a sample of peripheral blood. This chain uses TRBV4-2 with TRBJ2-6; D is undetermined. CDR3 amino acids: CASSQSQVQGANVLTF. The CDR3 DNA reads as TGTGCCAGCAGCCAATCTCAGGTACAAGGGGCCAACGTCCTGACTTTC.